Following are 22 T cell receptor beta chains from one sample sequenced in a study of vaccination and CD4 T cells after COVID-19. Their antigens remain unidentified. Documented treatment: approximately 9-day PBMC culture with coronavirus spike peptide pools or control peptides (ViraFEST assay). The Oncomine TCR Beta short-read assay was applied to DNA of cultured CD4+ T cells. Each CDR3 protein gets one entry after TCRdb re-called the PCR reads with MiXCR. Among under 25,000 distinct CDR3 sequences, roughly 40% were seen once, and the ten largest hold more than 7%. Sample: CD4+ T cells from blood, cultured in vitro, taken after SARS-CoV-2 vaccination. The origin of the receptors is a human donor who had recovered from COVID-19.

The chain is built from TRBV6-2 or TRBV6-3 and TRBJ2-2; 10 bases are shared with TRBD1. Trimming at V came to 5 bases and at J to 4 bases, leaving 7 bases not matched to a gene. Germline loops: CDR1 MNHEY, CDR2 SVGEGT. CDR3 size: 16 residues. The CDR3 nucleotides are TGTGCCAGCAGTGGGTGGGACAGGGGCGCCACCGGGGAGCTGTTTTTT. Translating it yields CASSGWDRGATGELFF.

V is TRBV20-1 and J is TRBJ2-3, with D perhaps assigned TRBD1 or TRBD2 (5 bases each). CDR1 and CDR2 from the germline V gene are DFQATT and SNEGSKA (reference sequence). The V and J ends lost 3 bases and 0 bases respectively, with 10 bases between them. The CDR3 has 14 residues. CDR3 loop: CSASGTSSTDTQYF. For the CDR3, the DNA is TGCAGTGCTAGCGGGACCTCTAGCACAGATACGCAGTATTTT.

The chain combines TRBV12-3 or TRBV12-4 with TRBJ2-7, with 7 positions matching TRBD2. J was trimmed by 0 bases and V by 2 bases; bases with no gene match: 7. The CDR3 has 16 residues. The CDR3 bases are TGTGCCAGCAGTTTAATGGCGGGAGCGCGCTCCTACGAGCAGTACTTC. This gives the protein CASSLMAGARSYEQYF.

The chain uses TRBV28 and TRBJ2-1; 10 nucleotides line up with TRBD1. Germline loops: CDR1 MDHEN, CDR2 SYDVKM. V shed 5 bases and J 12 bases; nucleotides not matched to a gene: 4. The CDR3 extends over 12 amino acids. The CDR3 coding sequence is TGTGCCAGCAGTACGGGACAGGGGAGGCAGTTCTTC. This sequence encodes CASSTGQGRQFF.

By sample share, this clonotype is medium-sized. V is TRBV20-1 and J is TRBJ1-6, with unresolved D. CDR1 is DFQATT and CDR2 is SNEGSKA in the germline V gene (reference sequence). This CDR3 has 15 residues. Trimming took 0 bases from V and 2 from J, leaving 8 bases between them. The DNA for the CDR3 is TGCAGTGCTAGAGATCAGCAGACCTATAATTCACCCCTCCACTTT. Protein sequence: CSARDQQTYNSPLHF.

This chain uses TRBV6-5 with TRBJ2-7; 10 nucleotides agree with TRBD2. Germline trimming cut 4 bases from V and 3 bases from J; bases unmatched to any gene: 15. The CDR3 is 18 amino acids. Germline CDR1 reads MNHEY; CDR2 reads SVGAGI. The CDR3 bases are TGTGCCAGCAGTTGGACTAGCGGTGGGATCACGGCGGTCTACGAGCAGTACTTC. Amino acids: CASSWTSGGITAVYEQYF.

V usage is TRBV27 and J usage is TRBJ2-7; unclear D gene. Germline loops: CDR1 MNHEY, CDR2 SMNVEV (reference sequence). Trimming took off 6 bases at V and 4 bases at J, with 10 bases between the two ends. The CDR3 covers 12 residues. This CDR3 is CASSPSGYEQYF. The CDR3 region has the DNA TGTGCCAGCAGCCCCTCCGGTTACGAGCAGTACTTC.

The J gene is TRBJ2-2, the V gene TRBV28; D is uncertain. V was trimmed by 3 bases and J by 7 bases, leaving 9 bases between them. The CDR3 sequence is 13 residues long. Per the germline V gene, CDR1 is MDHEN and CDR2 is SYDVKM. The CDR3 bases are TGTGCCAGCAGTTTGCGCATGGGCGGGGAGCTGTTTTTT. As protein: CASSLRMGGELFF.

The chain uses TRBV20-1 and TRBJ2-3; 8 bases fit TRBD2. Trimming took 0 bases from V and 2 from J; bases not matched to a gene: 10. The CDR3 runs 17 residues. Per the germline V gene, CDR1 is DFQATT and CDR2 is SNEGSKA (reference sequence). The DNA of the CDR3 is TGCAGTGCTAGAGAAGGCAGCGGGGGCCTTTTCACAGATACGCAGTATTTT. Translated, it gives CSAREGSGGLFTDTQYF.

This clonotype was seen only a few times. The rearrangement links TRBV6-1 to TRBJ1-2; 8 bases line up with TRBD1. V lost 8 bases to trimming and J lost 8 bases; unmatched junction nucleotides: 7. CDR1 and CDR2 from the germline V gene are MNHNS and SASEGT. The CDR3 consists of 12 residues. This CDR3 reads CASGGQAGGYTF. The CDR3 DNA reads TGTGCCAGCGGGGGACAGGCTGGGGGCTACACCTTC.

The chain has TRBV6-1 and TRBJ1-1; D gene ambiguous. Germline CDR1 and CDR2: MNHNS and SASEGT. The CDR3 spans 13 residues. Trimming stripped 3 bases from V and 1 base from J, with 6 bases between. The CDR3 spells CASSERGNTEAFF. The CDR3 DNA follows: TGTGCCAGCAGTGAGCGGGGGAACACTGAAGCTTTCTTT.

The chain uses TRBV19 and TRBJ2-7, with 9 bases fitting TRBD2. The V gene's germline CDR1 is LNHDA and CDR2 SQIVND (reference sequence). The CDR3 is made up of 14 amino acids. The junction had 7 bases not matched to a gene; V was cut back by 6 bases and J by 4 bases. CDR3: CASRNSGRDYEQYF. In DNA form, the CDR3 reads TGTGCCAGTAGGAATAGCGGGAGAGATTACGAGCAGTACTTC.

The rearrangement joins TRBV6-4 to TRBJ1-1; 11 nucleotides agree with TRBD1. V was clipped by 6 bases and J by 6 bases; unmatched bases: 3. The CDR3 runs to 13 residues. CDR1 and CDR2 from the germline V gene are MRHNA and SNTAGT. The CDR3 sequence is CASRRTGGAEAFF. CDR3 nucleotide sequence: TGTGCCAGCAGAAGGACAGGGGGCGCTGAAGCTTTCTTT.

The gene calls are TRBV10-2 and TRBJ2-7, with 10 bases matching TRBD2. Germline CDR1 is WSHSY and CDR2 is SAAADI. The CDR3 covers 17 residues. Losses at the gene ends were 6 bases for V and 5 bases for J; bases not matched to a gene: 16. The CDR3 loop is CASSPLFLAGERDEQYF. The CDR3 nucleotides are TGCGCCAGCAGCCCCCTTTTCCTAGCGGGAGAAAGGGACGAGCAGTACTTC.

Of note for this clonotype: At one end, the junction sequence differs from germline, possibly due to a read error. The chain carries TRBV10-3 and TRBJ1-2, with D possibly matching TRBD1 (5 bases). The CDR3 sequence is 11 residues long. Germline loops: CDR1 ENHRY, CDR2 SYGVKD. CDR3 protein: CAITRGTFTHF. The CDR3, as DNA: TGTGCCATCACCCGGGGGACGTTCACACACTTC.

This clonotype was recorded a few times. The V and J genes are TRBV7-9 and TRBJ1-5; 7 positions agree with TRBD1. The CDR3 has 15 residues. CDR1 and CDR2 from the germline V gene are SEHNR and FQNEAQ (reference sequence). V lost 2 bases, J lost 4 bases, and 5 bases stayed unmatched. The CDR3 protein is CASSLFGTENQPQHF. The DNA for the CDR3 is TGTGCCAGCAGCTTATTCGGGACAGAAAATCAGCCCCAGCATTTT.

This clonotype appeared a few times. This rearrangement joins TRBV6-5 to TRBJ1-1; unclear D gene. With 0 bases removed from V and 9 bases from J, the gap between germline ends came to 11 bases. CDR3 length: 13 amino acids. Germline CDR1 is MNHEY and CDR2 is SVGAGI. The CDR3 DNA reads TGTGCCAGCAGTTACTCGAAGGTTGATAAAGCTTTCTTT. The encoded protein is CASSYSKVDKAFF.

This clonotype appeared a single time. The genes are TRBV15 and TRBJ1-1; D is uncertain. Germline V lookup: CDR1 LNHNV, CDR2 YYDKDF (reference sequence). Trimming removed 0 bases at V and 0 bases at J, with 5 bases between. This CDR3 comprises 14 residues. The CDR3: CATSRDIMNTEAFF. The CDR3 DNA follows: TGTGCCACCAGCAGAGATATTATGAACACTGAAGCTTTCTTT.

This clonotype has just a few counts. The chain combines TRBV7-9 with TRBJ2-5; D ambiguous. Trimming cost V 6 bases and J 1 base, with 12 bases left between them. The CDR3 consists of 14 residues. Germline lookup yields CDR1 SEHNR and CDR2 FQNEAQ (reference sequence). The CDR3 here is CASSPTLIQETQYF. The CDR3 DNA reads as TGTGCCAGCAGTCCGACCCTGATCCAAGAGACCCAGTACTTC.

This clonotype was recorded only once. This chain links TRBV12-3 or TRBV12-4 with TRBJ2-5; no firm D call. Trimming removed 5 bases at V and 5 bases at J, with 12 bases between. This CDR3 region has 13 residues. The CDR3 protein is CASSLTQQETQYF. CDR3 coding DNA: TGTGCCAGCAGTCTGACCCAGCAGGAGACCCAGTACTTC.

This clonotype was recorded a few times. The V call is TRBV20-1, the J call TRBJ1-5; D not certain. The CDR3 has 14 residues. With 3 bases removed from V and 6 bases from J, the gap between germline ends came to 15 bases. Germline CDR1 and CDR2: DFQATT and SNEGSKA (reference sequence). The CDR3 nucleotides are TGCAGTGCTAGTAGTGCGGGGAGGTTTCAGCCCCAGCATTTT. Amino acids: CSASSAGRFQPQHF.

Here the CDR3 reads CATSDARTAYQETQYF. CDR3 coding DNA: TGTGCCACCAGTGATGCCAGGACAGCCTACCAAGAGACCCAGTACTTC. The chain has TRBV24-1 and TRBJ2-5; a weak D match, TRBD1 (6 bases). Trimming took off 3 bases at V and 0 bases at J, with 13 bases between the two ends. Germline loops: CDR1 KGHDR, CDR2 SFDVKD. This CDR3 spans 16 amino acids.